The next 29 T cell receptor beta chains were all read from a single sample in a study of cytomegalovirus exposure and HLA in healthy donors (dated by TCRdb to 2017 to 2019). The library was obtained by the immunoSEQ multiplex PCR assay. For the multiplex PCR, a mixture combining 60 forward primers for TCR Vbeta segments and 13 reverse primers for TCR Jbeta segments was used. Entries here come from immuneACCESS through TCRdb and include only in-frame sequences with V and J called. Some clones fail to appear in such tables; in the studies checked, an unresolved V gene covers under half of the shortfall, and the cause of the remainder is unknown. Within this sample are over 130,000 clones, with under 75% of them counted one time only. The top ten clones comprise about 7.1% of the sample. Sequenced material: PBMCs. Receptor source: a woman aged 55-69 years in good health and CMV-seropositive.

The CDR3 region is CASSPTGGSTDTQYF. The CDR3 DNA reads TGTGCCAGCAGTCCGACGGGGGGGAGCACAGATACGCAGTATTTT. The chain links TRBV2 to TRBJ2-3; 8 bases align to TRBD2. J gave up 0 bases and V 5 bases, and 4 bases lay outside the gene matches. This CDR3 is 15 amino acids long. From germline, CDR1 is SNHLY and CDR2 FYNNEI.

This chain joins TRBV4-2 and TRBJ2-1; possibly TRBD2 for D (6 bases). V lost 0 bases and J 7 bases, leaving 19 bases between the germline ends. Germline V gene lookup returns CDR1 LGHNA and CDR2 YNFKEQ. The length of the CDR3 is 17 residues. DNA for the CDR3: TGTGCCAGCAGCCAAGATCCTCGGACTGCGGGGCGGAATGAGCAGTTCTTC. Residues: CASSQDPRTAGRNEQFF.

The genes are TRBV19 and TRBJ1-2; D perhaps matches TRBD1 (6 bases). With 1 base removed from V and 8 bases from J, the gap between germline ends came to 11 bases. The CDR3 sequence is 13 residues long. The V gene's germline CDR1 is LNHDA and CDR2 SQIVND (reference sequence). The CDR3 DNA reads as TGTGCCAGTAGTATAGGGGGGGGCCGCGGCTACACCTTC. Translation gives CASSIGGGRGYTF.

The CDR3 here is CASSLGSGTRSYNEQFF. The CDR3 nucleotides read TGCGCCAGCAGCTTGGGCTCCGGGACTCGCAGTTACAATGAGCAGTTCTTC. V gene TRBV5-1 combines with J gene TRBJ2-1; maybe TRBD2 (6 bases). Between the trimmed V and J ends, which lost 0 bases and 4 bases, there was a span of 17 bases. The CDR3 is 17 residues long. The V gene's germline CDR1 is SGHRS and CDR2 YFSETQ.

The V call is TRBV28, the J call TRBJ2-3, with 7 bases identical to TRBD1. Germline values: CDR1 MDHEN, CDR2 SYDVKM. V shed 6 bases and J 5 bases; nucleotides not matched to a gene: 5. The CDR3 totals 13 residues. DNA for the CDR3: TGTGCCAGCAGAAGGGGGCACCGAGATACGCAGTATTTT. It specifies CASRRGHRDTQYF.

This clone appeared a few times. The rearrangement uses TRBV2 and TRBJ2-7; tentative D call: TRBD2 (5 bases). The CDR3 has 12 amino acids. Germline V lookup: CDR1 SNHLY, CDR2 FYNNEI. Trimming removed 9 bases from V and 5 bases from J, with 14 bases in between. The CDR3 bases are TGTGCCAGTAGGACCGACGGGGACGAGCAGTACTTC. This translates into CASRTDGDEQYF. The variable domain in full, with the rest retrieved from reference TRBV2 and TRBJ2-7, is EPEVTQTPSHQVTQMGQEVILRCVPISNHLYFYWYRQILGQKVEFLVSFYNNEISEKSEIFDDQFSVERPDGSNFTLKIRSTKLEDSAMYFCASRTDGDEQYFGPGTRLTVT.

As DNA, the CDR3 is TGTGCCAGCAGCCCACGCCGATCGGGAGGAGATACGCAGTATTTT. Residues: CASSPRRSGGDTQYF. The chain uses TRBV7-2 and TRBJ2-3, with 7 bases lining up with TRBD2. Trimming removed 5 bases from V and 5 bases from J; junction bases left unmatched: 10. The CDR3 is 15 amino acids. Germline CDR1 reads SGHTA; CDR2 reads FQGNSA.

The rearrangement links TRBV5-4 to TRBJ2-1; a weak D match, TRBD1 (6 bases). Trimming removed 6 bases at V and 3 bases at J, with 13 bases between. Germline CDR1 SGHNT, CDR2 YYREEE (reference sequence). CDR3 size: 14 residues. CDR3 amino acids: CASTLRGSYNEQFF. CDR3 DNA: TGTGCCAGCACCCTGAGGGGGAGCTACAATGAGCAGTTCTTC.

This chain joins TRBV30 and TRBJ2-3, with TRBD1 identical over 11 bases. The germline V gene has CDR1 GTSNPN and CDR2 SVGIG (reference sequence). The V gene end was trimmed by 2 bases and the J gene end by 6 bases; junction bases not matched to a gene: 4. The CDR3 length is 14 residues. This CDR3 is CAWSPGQGVDTQYF. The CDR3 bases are TGTGCCTGGAGTCCGGGACAGGGGGTGGATACGCAGTATTTT.

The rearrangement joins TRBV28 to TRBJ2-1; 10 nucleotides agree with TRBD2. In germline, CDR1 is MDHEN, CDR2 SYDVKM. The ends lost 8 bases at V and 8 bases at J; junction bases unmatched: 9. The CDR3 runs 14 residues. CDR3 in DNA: TGTGCCAGCGGGGATAGCGGGAGGTCGGATGAGCAGTTCTTC. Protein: CASGDSGRSDEQFF.

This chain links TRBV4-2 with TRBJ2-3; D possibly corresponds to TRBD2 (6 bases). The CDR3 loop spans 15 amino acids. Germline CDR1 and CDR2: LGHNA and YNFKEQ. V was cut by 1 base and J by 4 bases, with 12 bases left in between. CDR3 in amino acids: CASSQARRLADTQYF. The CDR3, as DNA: TGTGCCAGCAGCCAAGCCCGACGACTAGCAGATACGCAGTATTTT.

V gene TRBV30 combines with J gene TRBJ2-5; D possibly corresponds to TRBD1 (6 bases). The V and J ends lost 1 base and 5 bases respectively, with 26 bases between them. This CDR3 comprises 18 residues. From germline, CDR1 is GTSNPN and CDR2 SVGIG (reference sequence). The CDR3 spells CAWSASHLTRGFGETQYF. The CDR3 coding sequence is TGTGCCTGGAGTGCTTCCCACCTCACCAGGGGATTTGGGGAGACCCAGTACTTC.

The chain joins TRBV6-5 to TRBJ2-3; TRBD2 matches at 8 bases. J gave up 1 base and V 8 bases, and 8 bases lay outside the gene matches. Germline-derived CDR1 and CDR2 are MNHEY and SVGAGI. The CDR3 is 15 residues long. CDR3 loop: CASGYGLAGTDTQYF. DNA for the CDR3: TGTGCCAGCGGGTACGGACTAGCTGGCACAGATACGCAGTATTTT.

Here the CDR3 reads CASSILGPNQPQHF. DNA of the CDR3: TGTGCCAGTAGTATTTTGGGCCCCAATCAGCCCCAGCATTTT. The chain has TRBV19 and TRBJ1-5; D is ambiguous. CDR1 and CDR2 (germline): LNHDA, SQIVND (reference sequence). V was shortened by 3 bases and J by 3 bases, with 9 bases between the two germline ends. This CDR3 is built from 14 residues.

The CDR3 DNA reads TGCGCCAGCAGCCAAGACAAAACTAGCGGGAGGTACAATGAGCAGTTCTTC. It encodes CASSQDKTSGRYNEQFF. The chain employs TRBV4-3 and TRBJ2-1; 12 bases are shared with TRBD2. J gave up 4 bases and V 0 bases, and 4 bases lay outside the gene matches. CDR1 is LGHNA, CDR2 YSLEER, per germline. This CDR3 comprises 17 residues.

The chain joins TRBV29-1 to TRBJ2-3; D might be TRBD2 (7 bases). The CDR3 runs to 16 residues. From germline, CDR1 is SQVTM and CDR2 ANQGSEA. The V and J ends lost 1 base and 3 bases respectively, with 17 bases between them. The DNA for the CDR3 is TGCAGCGTTGAAGGCGTCGGGGGGCGTGAGACAGATACGCAGTATTTT. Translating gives CSVEGVGGRETDTQYF.

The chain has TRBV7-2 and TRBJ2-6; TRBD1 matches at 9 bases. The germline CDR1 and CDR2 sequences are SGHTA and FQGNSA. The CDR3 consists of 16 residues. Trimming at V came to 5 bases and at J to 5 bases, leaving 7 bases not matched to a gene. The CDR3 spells CASSITGQGWANVLTF. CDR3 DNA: TGTGCCAGCAGCATCACCGGACAGGGGTGGGCCAACGTCCTGACTTTC.

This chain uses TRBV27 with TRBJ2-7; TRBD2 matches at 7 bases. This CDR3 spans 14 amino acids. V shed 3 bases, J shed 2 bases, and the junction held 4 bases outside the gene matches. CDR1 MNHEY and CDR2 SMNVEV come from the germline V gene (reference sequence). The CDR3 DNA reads TGTGCCAGCAGTTTGGCGGGAGTAACCTACGAGCAGTACTTC. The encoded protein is CASSLAGVTYEQYF.

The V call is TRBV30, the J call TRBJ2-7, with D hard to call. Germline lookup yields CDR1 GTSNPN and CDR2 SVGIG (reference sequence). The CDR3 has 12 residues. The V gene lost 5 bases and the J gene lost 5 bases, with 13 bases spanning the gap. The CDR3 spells CAWGRQVNEQYF. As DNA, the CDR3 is TGTGCCTGGGGCAGACAAGTAAACGAGCAGTACTTC.

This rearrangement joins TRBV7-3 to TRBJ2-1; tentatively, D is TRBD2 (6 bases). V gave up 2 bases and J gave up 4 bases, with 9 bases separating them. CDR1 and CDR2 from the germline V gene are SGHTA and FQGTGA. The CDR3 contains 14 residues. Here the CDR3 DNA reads TGTGCCAGCAGCTTAGGCGGGACTTACAATGAGCAGTTCTTC. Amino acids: CASSLGGTYNEQFF.

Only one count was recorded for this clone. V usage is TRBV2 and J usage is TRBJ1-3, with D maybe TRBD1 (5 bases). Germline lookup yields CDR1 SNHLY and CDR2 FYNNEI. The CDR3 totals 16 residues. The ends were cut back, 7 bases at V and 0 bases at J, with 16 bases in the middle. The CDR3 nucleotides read TGTGCCAGCACCCTGGAGGGGCTCCTCTCTGGAAACACCATATATTTT. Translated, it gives CASTLEGLLSGNTIYF. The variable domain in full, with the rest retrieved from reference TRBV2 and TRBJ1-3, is EPEVTQTPSHQVTQMGQEVILRCVPISNHLYFYWYRQILGQKVEFLVSFYNNEISEKSEIFDDQFSVERPDGSNFTLKIRSTKLEDSAMYFCASTLEGLLSGNTIYFGEGSWLTVV.

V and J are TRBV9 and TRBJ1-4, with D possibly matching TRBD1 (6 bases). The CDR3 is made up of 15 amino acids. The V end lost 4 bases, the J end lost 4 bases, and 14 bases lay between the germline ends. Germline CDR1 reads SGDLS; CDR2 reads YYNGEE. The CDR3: CASSLTGSLNEKLFF. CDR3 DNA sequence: TGTGCCAGCAGCCTCACAGGGTCGCTTAATGAAAAACTGTTTTTT.

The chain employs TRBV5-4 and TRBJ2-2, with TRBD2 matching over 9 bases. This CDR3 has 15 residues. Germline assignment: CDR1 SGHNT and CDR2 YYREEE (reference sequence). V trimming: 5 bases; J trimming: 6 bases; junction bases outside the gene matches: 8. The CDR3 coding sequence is TGTGCCAGCAGGTCCGGGACTAGCTCTCCCGGGGAGCTGTTTTTT. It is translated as CASRSGTSSPGELFF.

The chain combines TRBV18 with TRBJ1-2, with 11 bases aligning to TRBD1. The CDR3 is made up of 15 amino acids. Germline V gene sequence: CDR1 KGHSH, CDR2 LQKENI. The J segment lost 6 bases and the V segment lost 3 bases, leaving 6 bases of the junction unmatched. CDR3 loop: CASSPRTGGEDGYTF. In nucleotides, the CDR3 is TGTGCCAGCTCACCCCGGACAGGGGGCGAGGATGGCTACACCTTC. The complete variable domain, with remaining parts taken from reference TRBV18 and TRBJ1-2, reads NAGVMQNPRHLVRRRGQEARLRCSPMKGHSHVYWYRQLPEEGLKFMVYLQKENIIDESGMPKERFSAEFPKEGPSILRIQQVVRGDSAAYFCASSPRTGGEDGYTFGSGTRLTVV.

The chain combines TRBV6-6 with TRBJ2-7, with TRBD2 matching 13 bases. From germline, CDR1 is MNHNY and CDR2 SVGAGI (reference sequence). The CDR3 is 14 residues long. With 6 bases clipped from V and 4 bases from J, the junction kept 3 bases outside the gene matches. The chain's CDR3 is CASRRTSGSYEQYF. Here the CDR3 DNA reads TGTGCCAGCAGGAGGACTAGCGGGAGTTACGAGCAGTACTTC.

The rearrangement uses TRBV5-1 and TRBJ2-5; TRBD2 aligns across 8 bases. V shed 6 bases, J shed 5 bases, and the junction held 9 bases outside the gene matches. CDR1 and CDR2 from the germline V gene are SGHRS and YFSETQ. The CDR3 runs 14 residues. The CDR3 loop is CASMGPRGGETQYF. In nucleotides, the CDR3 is TGCGCCAGCATGGGGCCCCGCGGGGGGGAGACCCAGTACTTC.

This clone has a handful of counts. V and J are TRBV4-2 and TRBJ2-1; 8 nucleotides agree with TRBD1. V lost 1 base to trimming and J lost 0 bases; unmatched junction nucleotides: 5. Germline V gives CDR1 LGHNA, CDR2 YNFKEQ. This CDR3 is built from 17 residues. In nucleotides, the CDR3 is TGTGCCAGCAGCCAAGTTTCTACAGGGGGCTCCTACAATGAGCAGTTCTTC. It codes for CASSQVSTGGSYNEQFF.

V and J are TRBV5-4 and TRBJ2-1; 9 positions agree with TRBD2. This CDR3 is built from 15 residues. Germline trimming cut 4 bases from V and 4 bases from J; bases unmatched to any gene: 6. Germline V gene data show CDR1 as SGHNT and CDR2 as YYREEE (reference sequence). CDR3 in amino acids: CASSIGTSSYNEQFF. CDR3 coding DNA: TGTGCCAGCAGCATAGGGACTAGCAGTTACAATGAGCAGTTCTTC.

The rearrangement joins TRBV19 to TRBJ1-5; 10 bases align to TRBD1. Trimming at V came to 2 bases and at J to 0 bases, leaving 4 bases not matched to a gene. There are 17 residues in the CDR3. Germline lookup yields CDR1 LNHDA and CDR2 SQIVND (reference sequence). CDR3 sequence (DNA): TGTGCCAGTAGTATAAGGACAGGGGGATATAGCAATCAGCCCCAGCATTTT. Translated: CASSIRTGGYSNQPQHF.